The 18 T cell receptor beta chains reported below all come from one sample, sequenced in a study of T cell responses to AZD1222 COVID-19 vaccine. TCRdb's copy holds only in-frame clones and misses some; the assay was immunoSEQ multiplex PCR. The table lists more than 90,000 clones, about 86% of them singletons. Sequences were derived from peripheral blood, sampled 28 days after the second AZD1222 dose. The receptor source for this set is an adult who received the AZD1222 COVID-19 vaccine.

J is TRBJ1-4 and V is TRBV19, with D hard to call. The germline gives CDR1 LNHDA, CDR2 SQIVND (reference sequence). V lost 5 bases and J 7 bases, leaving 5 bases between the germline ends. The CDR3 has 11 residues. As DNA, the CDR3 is TGTGCCAGTAGTGCCTTTGAAAAACTGTTTTTT. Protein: CASSAFEKLFF.

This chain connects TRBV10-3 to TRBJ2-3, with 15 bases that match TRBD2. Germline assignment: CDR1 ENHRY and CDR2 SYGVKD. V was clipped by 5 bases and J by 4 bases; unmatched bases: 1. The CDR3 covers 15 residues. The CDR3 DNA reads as TGTGCCATCAGTAGGACTAGCGGGGGGGCAGATACGCAGTATTTT. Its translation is CAISRTSGGADTQYF.

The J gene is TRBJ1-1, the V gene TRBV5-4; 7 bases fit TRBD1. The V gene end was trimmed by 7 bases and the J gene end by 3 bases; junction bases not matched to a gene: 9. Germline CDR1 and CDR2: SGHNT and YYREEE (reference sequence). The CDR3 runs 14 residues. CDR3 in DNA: TGTGCCAGCCGAATAGGGGGCCGTCACACTGAAGCTTTCTTT. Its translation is CASRIGGRHTEAFF.

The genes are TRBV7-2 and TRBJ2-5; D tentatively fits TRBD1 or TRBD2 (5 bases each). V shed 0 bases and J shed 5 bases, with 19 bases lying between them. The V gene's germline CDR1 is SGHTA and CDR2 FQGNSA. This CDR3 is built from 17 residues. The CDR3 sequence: CASSLARRDPGRETQYF. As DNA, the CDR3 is TGTGCCAGCAGCTTAGCGCGTAGGGACCCCGGCAGGGAGACCCAGTACTTC.

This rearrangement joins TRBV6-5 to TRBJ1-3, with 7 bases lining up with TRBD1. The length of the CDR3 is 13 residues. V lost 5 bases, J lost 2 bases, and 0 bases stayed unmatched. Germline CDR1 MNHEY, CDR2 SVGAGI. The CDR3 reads CASSQGAGNTIYF. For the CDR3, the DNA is TGTGCCAGCAGTCAGGGGGCTGGAAACACCATATATTTT.

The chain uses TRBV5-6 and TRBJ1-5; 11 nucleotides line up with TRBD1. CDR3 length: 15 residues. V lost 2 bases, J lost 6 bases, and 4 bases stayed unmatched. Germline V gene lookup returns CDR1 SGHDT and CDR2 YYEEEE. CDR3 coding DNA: TGTGCCAGCAGCTTCGGGACAGGGGGTGTTCAGCCCCAGCATTTT. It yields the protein CASSFGTGGVQPQHF.

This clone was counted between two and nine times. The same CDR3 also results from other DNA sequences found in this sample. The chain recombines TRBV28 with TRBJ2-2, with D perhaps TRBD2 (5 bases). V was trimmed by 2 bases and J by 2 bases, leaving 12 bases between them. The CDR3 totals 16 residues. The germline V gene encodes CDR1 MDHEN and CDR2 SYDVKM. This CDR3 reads CASSLIGSGNTGELFF. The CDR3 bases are TGTGCCAGCAGTTTAATAGGATCGGGAAACACCGGGGAGCTGTTTTTT.

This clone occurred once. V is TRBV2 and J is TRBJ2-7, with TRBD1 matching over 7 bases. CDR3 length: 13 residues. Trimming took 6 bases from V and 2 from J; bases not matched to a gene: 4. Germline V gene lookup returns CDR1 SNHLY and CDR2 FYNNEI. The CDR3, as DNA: TGTGCCAGCAGGGTACAGGGGACCTACGAGCAGTACTTC. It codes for CASRVQGTYEQYF.

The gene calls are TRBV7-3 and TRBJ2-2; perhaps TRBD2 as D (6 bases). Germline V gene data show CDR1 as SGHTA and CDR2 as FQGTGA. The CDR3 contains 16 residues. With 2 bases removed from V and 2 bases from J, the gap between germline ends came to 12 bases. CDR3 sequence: CASSLGRGANTGELFF. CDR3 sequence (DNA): TGTGCCAGCAGCTTAGGGCGGGGAGCTAACACCGGGGAGCTGTTTTTT.

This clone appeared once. The CDR3 spells CASHHDTSLAEAFF. For the CDR3, the DNA is TGTGCCAGTCACCACGACACTTCCTTGGCTGAAGCTTTCTTT. The genes are TRBV18 and TRBJ1-1; D unclear. There are 14 residues in the CDR3. V dropped 9 bases and J dropped 6 bases, with 20 bases sitting between them. Germline CDR1 reads KGHSH; CDR2 reads LQKENI.

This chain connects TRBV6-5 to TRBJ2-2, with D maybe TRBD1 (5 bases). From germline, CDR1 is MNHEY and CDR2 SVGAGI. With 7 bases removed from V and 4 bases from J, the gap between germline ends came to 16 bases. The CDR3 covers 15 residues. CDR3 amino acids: CASKGGQGFTGELFF. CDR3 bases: TGTGCCAGCAAAGGTGGTCAGGGCTTCACCGGGGAGCTGTTTTTT.

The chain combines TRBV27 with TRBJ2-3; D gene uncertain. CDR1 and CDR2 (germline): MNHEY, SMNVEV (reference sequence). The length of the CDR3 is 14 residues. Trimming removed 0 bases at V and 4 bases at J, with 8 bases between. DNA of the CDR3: TGTGCCAGCAGTTTATCGCGAGGACCAGATACGCAGTATTTT. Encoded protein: CASSLSRGPDTQYF.

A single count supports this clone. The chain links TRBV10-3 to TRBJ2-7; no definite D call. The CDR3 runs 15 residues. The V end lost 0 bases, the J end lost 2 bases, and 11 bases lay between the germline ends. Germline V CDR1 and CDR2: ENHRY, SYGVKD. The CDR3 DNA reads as TGTGCCATCAGTGAGTCTGGCAGAAGCACCTACGAGCAGTACTTC. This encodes CAISESGRSTYEQYF.

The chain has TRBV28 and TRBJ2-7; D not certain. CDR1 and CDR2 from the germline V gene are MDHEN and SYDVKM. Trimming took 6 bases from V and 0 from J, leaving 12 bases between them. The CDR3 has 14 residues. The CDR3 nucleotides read TGTGCCAGCAGCAGCAGACCCGACTCCTACGAGCAGTACTTC. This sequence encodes CASSSRPDSYEQYF.

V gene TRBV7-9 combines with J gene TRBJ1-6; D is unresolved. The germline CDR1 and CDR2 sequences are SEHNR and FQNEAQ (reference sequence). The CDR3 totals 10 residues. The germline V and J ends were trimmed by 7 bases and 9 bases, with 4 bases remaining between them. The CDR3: CASNRSPLHF. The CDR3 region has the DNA TGTGCCAGCAACCGTTCACCCCTCCACTTT.

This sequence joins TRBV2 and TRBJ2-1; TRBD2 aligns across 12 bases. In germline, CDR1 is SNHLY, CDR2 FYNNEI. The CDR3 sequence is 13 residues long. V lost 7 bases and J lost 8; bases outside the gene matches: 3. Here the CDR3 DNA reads TGTGCCAGCACTAGCGGGGGGGCCGATGAGCAGTTCTTC. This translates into CASTSGGADEQFF.

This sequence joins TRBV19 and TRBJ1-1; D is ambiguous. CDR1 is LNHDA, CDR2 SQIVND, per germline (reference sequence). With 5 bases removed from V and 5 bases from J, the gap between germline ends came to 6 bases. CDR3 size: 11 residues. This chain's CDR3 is CASSGWTEAFF. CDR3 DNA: TGTGCCAGTAGTGGGTGGACTGAAGCTTTCTTT.

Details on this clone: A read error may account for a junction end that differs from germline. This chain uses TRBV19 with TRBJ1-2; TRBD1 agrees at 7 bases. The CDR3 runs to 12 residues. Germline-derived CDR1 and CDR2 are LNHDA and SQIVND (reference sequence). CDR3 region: CASSRQGDGYTF. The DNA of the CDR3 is TGTGCCAGCAGTAGGCAGGGGGATGGCTACACCTTC.